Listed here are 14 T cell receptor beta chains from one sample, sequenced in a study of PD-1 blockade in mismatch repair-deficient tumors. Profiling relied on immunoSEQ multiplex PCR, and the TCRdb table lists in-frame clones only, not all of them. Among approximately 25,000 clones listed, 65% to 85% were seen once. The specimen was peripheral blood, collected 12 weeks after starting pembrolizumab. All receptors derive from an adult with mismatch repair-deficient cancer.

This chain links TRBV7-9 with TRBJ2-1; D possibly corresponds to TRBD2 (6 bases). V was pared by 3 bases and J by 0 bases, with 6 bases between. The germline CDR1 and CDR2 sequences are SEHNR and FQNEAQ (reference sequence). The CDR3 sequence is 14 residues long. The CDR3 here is CASSLGGSYNEQFF. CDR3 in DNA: TGTGCCAGCAGCTTGGGAGGCTCCTACAATGAGCAGTTCTTC.

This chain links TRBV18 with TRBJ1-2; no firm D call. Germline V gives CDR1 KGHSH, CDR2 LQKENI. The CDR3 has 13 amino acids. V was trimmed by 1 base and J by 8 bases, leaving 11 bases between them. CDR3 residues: CASSPQGDGGYTF. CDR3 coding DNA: TGTGCCAGCTCACCACAGGGTGACGGGGGCTACACCTTC.

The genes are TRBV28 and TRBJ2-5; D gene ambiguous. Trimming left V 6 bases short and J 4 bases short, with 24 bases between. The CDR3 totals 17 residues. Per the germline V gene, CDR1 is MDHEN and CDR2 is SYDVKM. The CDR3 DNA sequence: TGTGCCAGCAGAAACGGACGGTTCCCCGAATCCGGAGAGACCCAGTACTTC. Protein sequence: CASRNGRFPESGETQYF.

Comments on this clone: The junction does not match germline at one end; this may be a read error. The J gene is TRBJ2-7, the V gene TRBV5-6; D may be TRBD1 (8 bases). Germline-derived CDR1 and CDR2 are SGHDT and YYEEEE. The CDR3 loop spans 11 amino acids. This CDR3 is CASSQAGQVCF. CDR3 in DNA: TGTGCCAGCAGCCAAGCGGGACAGGTCTGCTTC.

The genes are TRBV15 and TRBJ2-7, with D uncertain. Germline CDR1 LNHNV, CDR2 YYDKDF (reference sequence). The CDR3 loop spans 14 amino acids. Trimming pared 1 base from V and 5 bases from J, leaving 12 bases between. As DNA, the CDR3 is TGTGCCACCAGCAGAGCTGGCCATGCGGACGAGCAGTACTTC. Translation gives CATSRAGHADEQYF.

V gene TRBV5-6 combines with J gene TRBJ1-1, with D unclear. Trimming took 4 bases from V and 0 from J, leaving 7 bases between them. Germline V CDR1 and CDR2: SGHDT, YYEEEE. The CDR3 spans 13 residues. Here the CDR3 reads CASSGTVNTEAFF. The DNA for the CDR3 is TGTGCCAGCAGCGGCACAGTGAACACTGAAGCTTTCTTT.

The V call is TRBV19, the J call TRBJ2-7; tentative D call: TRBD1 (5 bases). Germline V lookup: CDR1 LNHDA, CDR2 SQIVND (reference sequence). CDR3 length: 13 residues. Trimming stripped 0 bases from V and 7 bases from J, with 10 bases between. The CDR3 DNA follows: TGTGCCAGTAGTATAGACAGGGTTGGTGAGCAGTACTTC. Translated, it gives CASSIDRVGEQYF. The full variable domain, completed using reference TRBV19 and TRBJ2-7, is DGGITQSPKYLFRKEGQNVTLSCEQNLNHDAMYWYRQDPGQGLRLIYYSQIVNDFQKGDIAEGYSVSREKKESFPLTVTSAQKNPTAFYLCASSIDRVGEQYFGPGTRLTVT.

The CDR3 DNA reads TGTGCCACCAGCAGAGCGCAGTTTTCCTACGAGCAGTACTTC. Protein product: CATSRAQFSYEQYF. The genes are TRBV15 and TRBJ2-7, with unresolved D. V lost 1 base, J lost 1 base, and 8 bases lay in between. CDR1 is LNHNV and CDR2 is YYDKDF in the germline V gene (reference sequence). There are 14 residues in the CDR3.

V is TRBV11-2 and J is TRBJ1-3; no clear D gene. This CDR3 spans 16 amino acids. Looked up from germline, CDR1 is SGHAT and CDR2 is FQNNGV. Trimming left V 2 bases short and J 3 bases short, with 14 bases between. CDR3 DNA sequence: TGTGCCAGCAGCTTATTGTTGGCGCAGGATGGAAACACCATATATTTT. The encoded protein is CASSLLLAQDGNTIYF. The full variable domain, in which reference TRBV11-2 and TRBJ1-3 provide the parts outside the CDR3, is EAGVAQSPRYKIIEKRQSVAFWCNPISGHATLYWYQQILGQGPKLLIQFQNNGVVDDSQLPKDRFSAERLKGVDSTLKIQPAKLEDSAVYLCASSLLLAQDGNTIYFGEGSWLTVV.

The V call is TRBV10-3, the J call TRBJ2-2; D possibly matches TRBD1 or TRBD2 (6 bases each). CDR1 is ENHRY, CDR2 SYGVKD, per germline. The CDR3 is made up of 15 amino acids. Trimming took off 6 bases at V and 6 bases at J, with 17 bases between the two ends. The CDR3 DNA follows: TGTGCCATCAGCGCCGGGGGCGGAGGCGCCGGGGAGCTGTTTTTT. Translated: CAISAGGGGAGELFF.

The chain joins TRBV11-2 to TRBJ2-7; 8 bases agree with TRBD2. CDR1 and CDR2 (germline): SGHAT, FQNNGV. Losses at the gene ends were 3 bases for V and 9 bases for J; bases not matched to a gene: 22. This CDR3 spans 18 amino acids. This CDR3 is CASSLLREKRERVFVQYF. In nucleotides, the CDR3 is TGTGCCAGCAGCTTGCTCCGGGAGAAGCGGGAGAGGGTCTTTGTGCAGTACTTC.

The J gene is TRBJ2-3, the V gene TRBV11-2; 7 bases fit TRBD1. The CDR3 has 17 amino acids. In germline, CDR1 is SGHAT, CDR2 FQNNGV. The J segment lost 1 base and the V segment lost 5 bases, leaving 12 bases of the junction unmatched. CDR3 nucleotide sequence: TGTGCCAGCAGCCCTCCACCGACAGGGATACGCACAGATACGCAGTATTTT. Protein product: CASSPPPTGIRTDTQYF.

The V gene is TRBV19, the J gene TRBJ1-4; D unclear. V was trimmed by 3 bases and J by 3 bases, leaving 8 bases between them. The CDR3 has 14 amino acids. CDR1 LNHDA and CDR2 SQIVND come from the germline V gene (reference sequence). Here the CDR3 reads CASSIELSNEKLFF. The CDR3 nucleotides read TGTGCCAGTAGTATCGAGTTATCTAATGAAAAACTGTTTTTT. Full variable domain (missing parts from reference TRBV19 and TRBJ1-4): DGGITQSPKYLFRKEGQNVTLSCEQNLNHDAMYWYRQDPGQGLRLIYYSQIVNDFQKGDIAEGYSVSREKKESFPLTVTSAQKNPTAFYLCASSIELSNEKLFFGSGTQLSVL.

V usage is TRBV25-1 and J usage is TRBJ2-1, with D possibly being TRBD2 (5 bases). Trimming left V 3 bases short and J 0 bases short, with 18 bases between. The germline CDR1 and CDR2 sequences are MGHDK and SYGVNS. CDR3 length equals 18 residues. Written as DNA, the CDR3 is TGTGCCAGCAGTGAGATTTGGATTTTTGGGAGCTCCTACAATGAGCAGTTCTTC. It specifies CASSEIWIFGSSYNEQFF.